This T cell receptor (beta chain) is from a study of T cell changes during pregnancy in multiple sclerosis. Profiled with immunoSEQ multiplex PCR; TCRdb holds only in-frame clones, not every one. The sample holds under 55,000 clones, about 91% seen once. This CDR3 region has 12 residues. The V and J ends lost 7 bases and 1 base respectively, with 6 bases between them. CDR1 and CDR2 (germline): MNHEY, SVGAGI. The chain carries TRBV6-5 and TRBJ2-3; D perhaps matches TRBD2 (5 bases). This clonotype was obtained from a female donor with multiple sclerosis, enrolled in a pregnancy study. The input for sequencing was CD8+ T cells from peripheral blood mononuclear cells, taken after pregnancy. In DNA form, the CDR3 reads TGTGCCAGCAAGAGGGGCACAGATACGCAGTATTTT. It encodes CASKRGTDTQYF.